The 20 T cell receptor beta chains listed next were all sequenced from one sample in a study of shared clonotypes between healthy human individuals. Here immunoSEQ multiplex PCR was the method, and the copy in TCRdb shows in-frame clones only, minus some. The data show some 2,000,000 clones, roughly 94% seen once. Input material: naive CD4+ T cells sorted from blood. Described subset: CD45RA+ positively selected. The receptors originated from a man between 18 and 35 years old in good health.

This clone showed up just once. This chain connects TRBV2 to TRBJ2-7, with 10 bases fitting TRBD2. The CDR3 consists of 15 residues. Looked up from germline, CDR1 is SNHLY and CDR2 is FYNNEI. Unmatched junction bases numbered 15, after V lost 10 bases and J lost 6 bases. The CDR3 loop is CATSPRLAGAGEQYF. The CDR3 region has the DNA TGTGCCACCTCCCCCCGGCTAGCGGGAGCGGGCGAGCAGTACTTC.

A remark on this clone: Distinct nucleotide sequences in the sample also encode this CDR3. This rearrangement joins TRBV28 to TRBJ2-2, with no clear D. The ends were cut back, 2 bases at V and 2 bases at J, with 6 bases in the middle. CDR3 length: 14 residues. Germline CDR1 is MDHEN and CDR2 is SYDVKM. CDR3 amino acids: CASSLTANTGELFF. The CDR3 DNA is TGTGCCAGCAGTTTAACAGCAAACACCGGGGAGCTGTTTTTT.

The chain uses TRBV5-4 and TRBJ2-7; D might be TRBD1 (5 bases). The CDR3 is 14 residues long. V dropped 0 bases and J dropped 2 bases, with 9 bases sitting between them. The V gene's germline CDR1 is SGHNT and CDR2 YYREEE (reference sequence). The CDR3, as DNA: TGTGCCAGCAGCTTGGACAGGACCACCTACGAGCAGTACTTC. It specifies CASSLDRTTYEQYF.

This clone has only one observation. The rearrangement uses TRBV7-2 and TRBJ2-1; 14 positions agree with TRBD2. CDR3 length: 16 residues. Trimming took 0 bases from V and 8 from J; bases not matched to a gene: 3. The germline V gene encodes CDR1 SGHTA and CDR2 FQGNSA. For the CDR3, the DNA is TGTGCCAGCAGCTTAGCCGGGACTAGCGGGAGAGATGAGCAGTTCTTC. Its translation: CASSLAGTSGRDEQFF.

The rearrangement joins TRBV6-5 to TRBJ1-1, with a possible D match to TRBD1 (5 bases). The germline CDR1 and CDR2 sequences are MNHEY and SVGAGI. The CDR3 covers 16 residues. Trimming removed 4 bases at V and 6 bases at J, with 21 bases between. CDR3 nucleotide sequence: TGTGCCAGCAGTTCTGAGGCAGGGCCCATAAAATCTGAAGCTTTCTTT. Protein product: CASSSEAGPIKSEAFF.

The rearrangement uses TRBV12-5 and TRBJ1-2; D perhaps matches TRBD1 (6 bases). V dropped 2 bases and J dropped 5 bases, with 21 bases sitting between them. Germline-derived CDR1 and CDR2 are LGHNT and FRNRAP. The CDR3 covers 17 residues. The CDR3 DNA sequence: TGTGCTAGTGGTTTGAAGACAGGCCCGAGGCTTTTTTATGGCTACACCTTC. Its translation is CASGLKTGPRLFYGYTF.

This chain joins TRBV7-2 and TRBJ1-2, with D unresolved. This CDR3 region has 14 residues. CDR1 SGHTA and CDR2 FQGNSA come from the germline V gene. V lost 5 bases and J lost 4, with 14 bases in between. This chain's CDR3 is CASSIPRVGYGYTF. CDR3 coding DNA: TGTGCCAGCAGCATCCCCCGGGTTGGCTATGGCTACACCTTC. Filled out from reference TRBV7-2 and TRBJ1-2, the complete variable domain reads GAGVSQSPSNKVTEKGKDVELRCDPISGHTALYWYRQSLGQGLEFLIYFQGNSAPDKSGLPSDRFSAERTGGSVSTLTIQRTQQEDSAVYLCASSIPRVGYGYTFGSGTRLTVV.

A remark on this clone: The same CDR3 arises from other DNA sequences in this sample as well. The chain has TRBV2 and TRBJ1-4; no firm D call. V was pared by 2 bases and J by 5 bases, with 12 bases between. CDR1 and CDR2 from the germline V gene are SNHLY and FYNNEI. The CDR3 consists of 15 residues. Here the CDR3 DNA reads TGTGCCAGCAGTGAACTGGGCCAACTAAATGAAAAACTGTTTTTT. It is translated as CASSELGQLNEKLFF.

The genes are TRBV20-1 and TRBJ2-7; the D is unclear. The CDR3 covers 11 residues. The germline V gene has CDR1 DFQATT and CDR2 SNEGSKA (reference sequence). Trimming stripped 3 bases from V and 6 bases from J, with 9 bases between. In nucleotides, the CDR3 is TGCAGTGCTAGTTCTGCTCGCGAGCAGTACTTC. Translated: CSASSAREQYF.

This chain joins TRBV7-3 and TRBJ1-2; maybe TRBD1 (5 bases). The CDR3 has 13 residues. Germline assignment: CDR1 SGHTA and CDR2 FQGTGA. Between the trimmed V and J ends, which lost 0 bases and 8 bases, there was a span of 10 bases. CDR3 sequence reads: CASSLTVAGGYTF. In DNA, the CDR3 is TGTGCCAGCAGCTTAACCGTTGCAGGGGGCTACACCTTC.

The rearrangement links TRBV30 to TRBJ2-1; D gene unclear. The V end was cut by 3 bases, the J end by 7 bases, with 19 bases between. CDR3 length: 15 amino acids. Germline V gene sequence: CDR1 GTSNPN, CDR2 SVGIG (reference sequence). CDR3 region: CAWSLSTWPLNEQFF. As DNA, the CDR3 is TGTGCCTGGAGCCTTTCCACCTGGCCCCTTAATGAGCAGTTCTTC. The full variable domain, its missing parts supplied by reference TRBV30 and TRBJ2-1, is SQTIHQWPATLVQPVGSPLSLECTVEGTSNPNLYWYRQAAGRGLQLLFYSVGIGQISSEVPQNLSASRPQDRQFILSSKKLLLSDSGFYLCAWSLSTWPLNEQFFGPGTRLTVL.

This rearrangement joins TRBV18 to TRBJ1-4, with D perhaps matching TRBD1 (5 bases). In germline, CDR1 is KGHSH, CDR2 LQKENI. CDR3 length: 16 residues. Trimming cost V 3 bases and J 0 bases, with 11 bases left between them. The CDR3 protein is CASSPEQGATNEKLFF. The DNA for the CDR3 is TGTGCCAGCTCACCGGAGCAGGGCGCAACTAATGAAAAACTGTTTTTT. Together with reference TRBV18 and TRBJ1-4, the CDR3 gives the full variable domain: NAGVMQNPRHLVRRRGQEARLRCSPMKGHSHVYWYRQLPEEGLKFMVYLQKENIIDESGMPKERFSAEFPKEGPSILRIQQVVRGDSAAYFCASSPEQGATNEKLFFGSGTQLSVL.

The chain couples TRBV2 to TRBJ1-6; D call uncertain. V was shortened by 6 bases and J by 10 bases, with 16 bases between the two germline ends. The CDR3 spans 14 residues. CDR1 SNHLY and CDR2 FYNNEI come from the germline V gene. The DNA for the CDR3 is TGTGCCAGCAGCGTCGAGTCTGGACGCTCACCCCTCCACTTT. This encodes CASSVESGRSPLHF.

V is TRBV6-1 and J is TRBJ2-7; tentative D call: TRBD2 (5 bases). Germline loops: CDR1 MNHNS, CDR2 SASEGT. Trimming removed 1 base at V and 2 bases at J, with 12 bases between. The CDR3 sequence is 15 residues long. Here the CDR3 DNA reads TGTGCCAGCAGTGAAGTAGGCACTAGTACCTACGAGCAGTACTTC. Its protein is CASSEVGTSTYEQYF.

The chain employs TRBV2 and TRBJ2-1; the match to TRBD2 covers 9 bases. CDR1 and CDR2 from the germline V gene are SNHLY and FYNNEI. Losses at the gene ends were 7 bases for V and 5 bases for J; bases not matched to a gene: 15. CDR3 size: 17 residues. The DNA of the CDR3 is TGTGCCAGCACTCCCCTGGAGGGTAGCGGGAGAAACAATGAGCAGTTCTTC. Protein product: CASTPLEGSGRNNEQFF.

As for this clone: Sequence at one end of the junction differs from germline and may be a read error. The chain is built from TRBV7-7 and TRBJ1-4; no reliable D call. This CDR3 region has 14 residues. Germline CDR1 SSHAT, CDR2 FNYEAQ (reference sequence). In DNA, the CDR3 is TGTGCTAGCAGCCTCAAGGGCGGTGAGGAAAAACTGTTTTTT. Amino acids: CASSLKGGEEKLFF.

As to this clone: The sample has other DNA sequences that encode this CDR3 too. The V call is TRBV9, the J call TRBJ1-2; perhaps TRBD1 as D (5 bases). V dropped 4 bases and J dropped 3 bases, with 13 bases sitting between them. This CDR3 has 14 amino acids. CDR1 is SGDLS and CDR2 is YYNGEE in the germline V gene. CDR3 loop: CASSSGTGDYGYTF. The CDR3 DNA sequence: TGTGCCAGCAGCAGTGGAACAGGTGACTATGGCTACACCTTC.

CDR3 coding DNA: TGTGCCAGCAGTTACGGGAGGGAGTCCGACGAGCAGTACTTC. Its translation: CASSYGRESDEQYF. This chain joins TRBV6-6 and TRBJ2-7; 7 positions agree with TRBD2. Per the germline V gene, CDR1 is MNHNY and CDR2 is SVGAGI (reference sequence). CDR3 length equals 14 residues. Trimming cost V 2 bases and J 5 bases; bases outside gene matches: 6.

The rearrangement joins TRBV6-5 to TRBJ1-5; D not resolved. Between the trimmed V and J ends, which lost 5 bases and 0 bases, there was a span of 8 bases. The V gene's germline CDR1 is MNHEY and CDR2 SVGAGI. CDR3 size: 14 residues. The CDR3 here is CASSERDSNQPQHF. The CDR3 DNA reads TGTGCCAGCAGTGAAAGGGATAGCAATCAGCCCCAGCATTTT.

The chain uses TRBV27 and TRBJ1-6; no reliable D call. V was cut by 6 bases and J by 0 bases, with 9 bases left in between. The length of the CDR3 is 15 residues. Germline CDR1 and CDR2: MNHEY and SMNVEV (reference sequence). CDR3 residues: CASRRASSYNSPLHF. CDR3 bases: TGTGCCAGCAGGAGGGCGAGCTCCTATAATTCACCCCTCCACTTT.